A selection of T cell receptor beta chains follows, all from one sample in a study of T cell changes during pregnancy in multiple sclerosis. TCRdb's table, derived via immunoSEQ multiplex PCR, lists solely in-frame clones and lacks some. This table has 85,000 to 130,000 clones, about 90% appearing once. The sample was peripheral blood, taken before pregnancy. Receptor source: a female donor with multiple sclerosis, enrolled in a pregnancy study. Both conserved end residues are part of each CDR3. The D gene is left open where the match is weak. Only part of the rows carry a size: once, few, many, or a class if the clone is expanded.

v_call	clone_size	d_call	j_call	cdr3_nt	cdr3_aa
TRBV29-1	.	.	TRBJ1-1	TGCAGCGTTGAAGACCTGAGGGTAGTGTCTGAAGCTTTCTTT	CSVEDLRVVSEAFF
TRBV4-3	.	.	TRBJ2-7	TGCGCCAGCAGCCAAGAAGTCCGGCCCAGGGCGTCCTACGAGCAGTACTTC	CASSQEVRPRASYEQYF
TRBV30	.	TRBD1	TRBJ1-5	TGTGCCTACCGTTCAGGGGGCATGAATAGCAATCAGCCCCAGCATTTT	CAYRSGGMNSNQPQHF
TRBV5-4	few	.	TRBJ2-3	TGTGCCCGAACCAGGGAGGCGGGAATCGAGACAGATACGCAGTATTTT	CARTREAGIETDTQYF
TRBV7-3	.	TRBD2	TRBJ2-3	TGTGCCAGCAGCCTAACTAGCGGGGGGAGGGCAGATACGCAGTATTTT	CASSLTSGGRADTQYF
TRBV11-1	.	TRBD2	TRBJ2-5	TGTGCCAGCAGCTTACTAAGCGGGGGGGCGGGGGAGACCCAGTACTTC	CASSLLSGGAGETQYF
TRBV15	.	.	TRBJ2-1	TGTGCCACCAGAGGCGGAAATGAGCAGTTCTTC	CATRGGNEQFF
TRBV9	.	.	TRBJ2-6	TGTGCCAGCACTAGATCTGGGGCCAACGTCCTGACTTTC	CASTRSGANVLTF
TRBV7-2	.	TRBD2	TRBJ2-7	TGTGCCAGCAGTTCCTGGACTAGCGGGAGCTCCTACGAGCAGTACTTC	CASSSWTSGSSYEQYF
TRBV9	.	TRBD2	TRBJ2-1	TGTGCCAGCAGCGTAGTACCCAGCGGGAGATTGAATGAGCAGTTCTTC	CASSVVPSGRLNEQFF
TRBV4-2	.	.	TRBJ2-2	TGTGCCAGCAGCCCTTCCGGAGCGAACACCGGGGAGCTGTTTTTT	CASSPSGANTGELFF
TRBV5-6	once	.	TRBJ1-5	TGTGCCAGCAGCTTGGGCGTTGGAGGGATCGTCAATCAGCCCCAGCATTTT	CASSLGVGGIVNQPQHF